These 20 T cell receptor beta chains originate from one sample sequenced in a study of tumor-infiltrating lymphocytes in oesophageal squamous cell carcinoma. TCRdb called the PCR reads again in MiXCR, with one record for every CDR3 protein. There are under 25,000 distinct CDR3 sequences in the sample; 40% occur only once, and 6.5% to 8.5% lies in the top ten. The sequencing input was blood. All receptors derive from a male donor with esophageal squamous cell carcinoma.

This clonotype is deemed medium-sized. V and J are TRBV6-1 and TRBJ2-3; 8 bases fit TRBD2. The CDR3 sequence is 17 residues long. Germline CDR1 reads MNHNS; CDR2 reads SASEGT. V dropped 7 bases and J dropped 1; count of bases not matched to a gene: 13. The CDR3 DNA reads TGTGCCAGCAATAGGGGGAAACTAGCGGACGGCACAGATACGCAGTATTTT. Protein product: CASNRGKLADGTDTQYF.

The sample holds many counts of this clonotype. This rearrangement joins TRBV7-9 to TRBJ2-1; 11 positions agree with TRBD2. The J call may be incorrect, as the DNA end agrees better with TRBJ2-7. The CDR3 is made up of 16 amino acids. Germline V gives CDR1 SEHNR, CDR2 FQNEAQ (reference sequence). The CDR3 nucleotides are TGTGCCAGCAGCGGACTACTAGCGGGAGTTGGGAATGAGCAGTACTTC. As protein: CASSGLLAGVGNEQYF.

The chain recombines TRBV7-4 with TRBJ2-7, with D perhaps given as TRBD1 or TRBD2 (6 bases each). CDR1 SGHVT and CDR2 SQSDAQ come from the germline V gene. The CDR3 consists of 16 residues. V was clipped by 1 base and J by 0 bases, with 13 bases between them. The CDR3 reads CASSLGGGLSSYEQYF. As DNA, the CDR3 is TGTGCCAGCAGCTTAGGAGGGGGGCTAAGCTCCTACGAGCAGTACTTC.

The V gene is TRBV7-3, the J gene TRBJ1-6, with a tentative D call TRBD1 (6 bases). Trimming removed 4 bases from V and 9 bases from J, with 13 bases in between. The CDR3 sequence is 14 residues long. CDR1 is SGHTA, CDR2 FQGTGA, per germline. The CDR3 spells CASSSQQGSSPLHF. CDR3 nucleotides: TGTGCCAGCAGCTCGCAACAGGGAAGTTCACCCCTCCACTTT.

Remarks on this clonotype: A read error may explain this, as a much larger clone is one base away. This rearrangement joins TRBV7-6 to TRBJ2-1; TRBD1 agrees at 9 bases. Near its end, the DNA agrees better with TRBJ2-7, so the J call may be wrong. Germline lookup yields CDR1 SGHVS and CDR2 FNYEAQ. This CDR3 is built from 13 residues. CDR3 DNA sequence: TGTGCCAGCAGCTGGGACAGGGAAAGTGAGCAGTACTTC. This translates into CASSWDRESEQYF.

The CDR3, as DNA: TGTGCCAGCAGCTTAGGGACTAGCGGAAGACTCTTCTACAATGAGCAGTTCTTC. This translates into CASSLGTSGRLFYNEQFF. This chain joins TRBV7-4 and TRBJ2-1; 10 positions match TRBD2. The CDR3 has 18 amino acids. Germline assignment: CDR1 SGHVT and CDR2 SQSDAQ. Trimming at V came to 1 base and at J to 3 bases, leaving 9 bases not matched to a gene.

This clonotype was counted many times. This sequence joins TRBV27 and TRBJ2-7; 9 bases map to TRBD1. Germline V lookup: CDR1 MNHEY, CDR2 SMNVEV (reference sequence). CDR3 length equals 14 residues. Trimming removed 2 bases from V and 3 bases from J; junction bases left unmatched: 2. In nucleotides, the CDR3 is TGTGCCAGCAGTTTAGGGACAGGGCTCTACGAGCAGTACTTC. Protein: CASSLGTGLYEQYF.

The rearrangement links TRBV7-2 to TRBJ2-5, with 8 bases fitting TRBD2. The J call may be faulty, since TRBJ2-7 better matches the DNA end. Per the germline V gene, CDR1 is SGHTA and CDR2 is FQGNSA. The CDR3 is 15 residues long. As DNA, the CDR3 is TGTGCCAGCAGCCAACAAAGCGGGAGCTCATACGAGCAGTACTTC. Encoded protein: CASSQQSGSSYEQYF.

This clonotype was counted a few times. The CDR3 nucleotides are TGTGCCAGCAGCAAGACCCAGGGGGCTGGGGAGACCCAGTACTTC. Translating it yields CASSKTQGAGETQYF. V gene TRBV7-6 combines with J gene TRBJ2-5, with TRBD1 matching 8 bases. This CDR3 contains 15 residues. J was trimmed by 5 bases and V by 5 bases; bases with no gene match: 10. The germline CDR1 and CDR2 sequences are SGHVS and FNYEAQ.

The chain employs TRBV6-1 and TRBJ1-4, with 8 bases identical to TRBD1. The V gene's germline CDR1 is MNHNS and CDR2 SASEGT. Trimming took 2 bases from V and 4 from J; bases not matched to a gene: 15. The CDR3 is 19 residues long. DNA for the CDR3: TGTGCCAGCAGTGAAAGGCGTGGTGGTCAGGGGGCCTATAATGAAAAACTGTTTTTT. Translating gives CASSERRGGQGAYNEKLFF.

CDR3 in DNA: TGTGCCAGCAGCCTCAACCGGGGGGGCGATGGCTACACCTTC. Its translation: CASSLNRGGDGYTF. The chain combines TRBV7-1 with TRBJ2-1, with D tentatively TRBD1 (6 bases). The end of the DNA is better explained by TRBJ1-2, so the J call may be wrong. TRBV7-1 is designated an ORF whose function remains uncertain. The CDR3 totals 14 residues.

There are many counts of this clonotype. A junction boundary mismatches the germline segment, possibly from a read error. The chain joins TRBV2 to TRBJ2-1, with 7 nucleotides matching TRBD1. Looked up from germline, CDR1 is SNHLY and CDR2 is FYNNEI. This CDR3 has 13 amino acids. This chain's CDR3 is CASSGTQGQLAQW. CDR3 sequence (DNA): TGTGCCAGCAGTGGGACCCAGGGACAGCTGGCCCAGTGG. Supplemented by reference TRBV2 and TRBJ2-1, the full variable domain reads EPEVTQTPSHQVTQMGQEVILRCVPISNHLYFYWYRQILGQKVEFLVSFYNNEISEKSEIFDDQFSVERPDGSNFTLKIRSTKLEDSAMYFCASSGTQGQLAQWGPGTRLTVL.

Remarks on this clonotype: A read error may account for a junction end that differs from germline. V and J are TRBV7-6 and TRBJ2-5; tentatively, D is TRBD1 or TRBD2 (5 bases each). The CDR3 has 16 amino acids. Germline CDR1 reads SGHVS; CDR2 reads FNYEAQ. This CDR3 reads CASSPTSGPFGNEQYF. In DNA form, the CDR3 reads TGTGCTAGCAGCCCGACTTCGGGGCCTTTCGGTAATGAGCAGTACTTC.

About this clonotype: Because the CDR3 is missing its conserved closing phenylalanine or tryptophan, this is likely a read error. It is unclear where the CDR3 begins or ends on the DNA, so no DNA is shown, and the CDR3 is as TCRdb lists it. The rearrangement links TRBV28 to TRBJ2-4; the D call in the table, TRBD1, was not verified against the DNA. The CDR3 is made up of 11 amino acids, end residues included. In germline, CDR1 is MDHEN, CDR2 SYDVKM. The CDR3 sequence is CASSLWQGDSS.

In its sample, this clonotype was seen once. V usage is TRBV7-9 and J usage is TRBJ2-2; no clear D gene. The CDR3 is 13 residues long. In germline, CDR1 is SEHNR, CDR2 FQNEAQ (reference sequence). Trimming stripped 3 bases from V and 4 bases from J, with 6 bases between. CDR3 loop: CASSFLSTGELFF. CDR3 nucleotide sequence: TGTGCCAGCAGCTTTCTGAGCACCGGGGAGCTGTTTTTT.

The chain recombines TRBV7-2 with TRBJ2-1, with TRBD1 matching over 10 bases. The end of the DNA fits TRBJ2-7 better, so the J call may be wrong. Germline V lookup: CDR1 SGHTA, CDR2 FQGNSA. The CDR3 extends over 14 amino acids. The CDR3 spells CASRRTGGVYEQYF. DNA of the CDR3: TGTGCCAGCAGACGGACAGGGGGGGTCTACGAGCAGTACTTC.

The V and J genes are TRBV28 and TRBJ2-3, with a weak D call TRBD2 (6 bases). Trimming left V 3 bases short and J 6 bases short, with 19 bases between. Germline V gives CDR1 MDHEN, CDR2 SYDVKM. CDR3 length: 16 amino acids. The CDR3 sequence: CASSFLWAGSEDTQYF. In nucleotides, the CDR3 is TGTGCCAGCAGTTTTCTGTGGGCGGGAAGTGAGGATACGCAGTATTTT.

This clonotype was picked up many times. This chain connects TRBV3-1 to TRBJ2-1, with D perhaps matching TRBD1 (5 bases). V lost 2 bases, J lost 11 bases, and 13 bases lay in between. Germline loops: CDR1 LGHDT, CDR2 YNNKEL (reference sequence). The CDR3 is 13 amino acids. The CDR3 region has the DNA TGTGCCAGCAGCCAAACACACAGGCAAAAGCAGTTCTTC. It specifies CASSQTHRQKQFF.

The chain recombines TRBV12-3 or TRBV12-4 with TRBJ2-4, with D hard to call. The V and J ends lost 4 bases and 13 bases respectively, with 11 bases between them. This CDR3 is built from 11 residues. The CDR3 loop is CASSSGRLQYF. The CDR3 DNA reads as TGTGCCAGCAGTTCGGGTCGGTTGCAGTACTTC.

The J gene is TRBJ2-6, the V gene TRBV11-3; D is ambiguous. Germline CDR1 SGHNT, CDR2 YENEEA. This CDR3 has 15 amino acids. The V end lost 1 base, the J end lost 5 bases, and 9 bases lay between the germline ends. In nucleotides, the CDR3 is TGTGCCAGCAGCTTAGGTGATAAGCGGGCCAACGTCCTGACTTTC. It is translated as CASSLGDKRANVLTF.